There are a few counts of the clone carrying this T cell receptor beta chain. Antigen unknown. The germline V gene encodes CDR1 SGHDN and CDR2 FVKESK. The V end was cut by 4 bases, the J end by 3 bases, with 10 bases between. The CDR3 loop spans 13 amino acids. Alpha and beta libraries were amplified separately from the second PCR onward. The beta constant-region primer was an equimolar mix of two oligonucleotides covering TRBC1 and TRBC2. Ligated cDNA was amplified by four rounds of PCR with nested alpha and beta constant-region primers and SP2. MiXCR, applied by TCRdb to the UMI-ligation and nested PCR reads, yields one record per CDR3 protein. Of around 93,000 distinct CDR3 sequences detected, about 11% appear once; the ten largest clones hold approximately 0.14%. The data were taken from a study of naive and memory T cell subsets. Whole-study findings and limits: Each distinct alpha or beta sequence counts as one clonotype. Possibly reflecting memory cells re-expressing CD45RA, a few larger clonotypes occurred in naive repertoires, especially CD8.

The sample was naive CD4+ T cells from blood. The source is a human donor in good health. The rearrangement uses TRBV14 and TRBJ2-7; D is undetermined. The CDR3 sequence is CASSRRPGYEQYF. CDR3 in DNA: TGTGCCAGCAGCCGAAGGCCAGGCTACGAGCAGTACTTC.